The 9 T cell receptor beta chains given below trace back to one sample, sequenced in a study of T cells in tuberculosis. Using immunoSEQ multiplex PCR, the repertoire was profiled, and TCRdb retains in-frame clones only, with some absent. The sample carries about 43,000 clones, 90% to 95% recorded once. The sequenced sample was PBMCs. The receptors come from a donor under 30 with latent tuberculosis or without tuberculosis infection. Some clones in this sample may be carry-over from other donors' samples.

The chain uses TRBV7-9 and TRBJ2-7; possibly TRBD2 for D (7 bases). V was pared by 6 bases and J by 2 bases, with 17 bases between. This CDR3 has 15 amino acids. Per the germline V gene, CDR1 is SEHNR and CDR2 is FQNEAQ (reference sequence). CDR3 in amino acids: CASRPGGHLAYEQYF. The DNA of the CDR3 is TGTGCCAGCAGGCCGGGGGGACACCTAGCCTACGAGCAGTACTTC.

The gene calls are TRBV14 and TRBJ2-7; tentatively, D is TRBD1 (6 bases). Trimming stripped 4 bases from V and 4 bases from J, with 11 bases between. CDR1 SGHDN and CDR2 FVKESK come from the germline V gene. The CDR3 is 13 amino acids. CDR3 in DNA: TGTGCCAGCAGCCCCAGGGGTGGATACGAGCAGTACTTC. This codes for CASSPRGGYEQYF.

The chain is built from TRBV5-4 and TRBJ2-7, with TRBD2 matching over 12 bases. V lost 4 bases, J lost 6 bases, and 5 bases stayed unmatched. The germline CDR1 and CDR2 sequences are SGHNT and YYREEE (reference sequence). This CDR3 has 14 residues. This chain's CDR3 is CASSPGLAGIEQYF. CDR3 DNA: TGTGCCAGCAGCCCTGGACTAGCGGGGATCGAGCAGTACTTC.

This sequence joins TRBV4-3 and TRBJ2-1, with 9 bases lining up with TRBD2. Germline CDR1 is LGHNA and CDR2 is YSLEER. The V segment lost 0 bases and the J segment 8 bases; nucleotides outside the gene matches: 5. This CDR3 is 15 amino acids long. CDR3 loop: CASSQDGTSRDEQFF. The CDR3 coding sequence is TGCGCCAGCAGCCAAGACGGGACTAGCAGGGATGAGCAGTTCTTC.

The gene calls are TRBV4-1 and TRBJ2-1; 15 nucleotides line up with TRBD2. The CDR3 has 16 residues. The J segment lost 7 bases and the V segment lost 3 bases, leaving 4 bases of the junction unmatched. Germline V lookup: CDR1 MGHRA, CDR2 YSYEKL. The DNA for the CDR3 is TGCGCCAGCAGCCAGAACGGGACTAGCGGGGGGAATGAGCAGTTCTTC. This gives the protein CASSQNGTSGGNEQFF.

This sequence joins TRBV28 and TRBJ1-4; 7 positions match TRBD1. V lost 2 bases and J lost 4; bases outside the gene matches: 1. The CDR3 sequence is 14 residues long. Germline assignment: CDR1 MDHEN and CDR2 SYDVKM. CDR3 amino acids: CASSLRGLNEKLFF. The CDR3 region has the DNA TGTGCCAGCAGTTTAAGGGGGCTTAATGAAAAACTGTTTTTT.

V gene TRBV4-1 combines with J gene TRBJ2-1; 9 positions agree with TRBD2. Unmatched junction bases numbered 12, after V lost 4 bases and J lost 8 bases. Per germline, CDR1 MGHRA and CDR2 YSYEKL. There are 16 residues in the CDR3. CDR3 residues: CASSPGAGLALYEQFF. CDR3 in DNA: TGCGCCAGCAGCCCGGGGGCGGGACTAGCTTTATATGAGCAGTTCTTC.

The chain links TRBV30 to TRBJ2-1; perhaps TRBD2 as D (5 bases). The CDR3 loop spans 14 amino acids. Looked up from germline, CDR1 is GTSNPN and CDR2 is SVGIG (reference sequence). The ends were cut back, 4 bases at V and 8 bases at J, with 18 bases in the middle. CDR3 nucleotide sequence: TGTGCCTGGAAAAGAGGGCTCCGAGGCGATGAGCAGTTCTTC. It specifies CAWKRGLRGDEQFF.

The chain couples TRBV19 to TRBJ2-1; 11 positions match TRBD2. The CDR3 extends over 17 amino acids. V was pared by 7 bases and J by 8 bases, with 16 bases of the junction left unmatched. CDR1 is LNHDA and CDR2 is SQIVND in the germline V gene (reference sequence). CDR3 nucleotide sequence: TGTGCCAGTACCCAATATACGGGACTAGCGGACCACTATGAGCAGTTCTTC. Protein: CASTQYTGLADHYEQFF. Supplemented by reference TRBV19 and TRBJ2-1, the full variable domain reads DGGITQSPKYLFRKEGQNVTLSCEQNLNHDAMYWYRQDPGQGLRLIYYSQIVNDFQKGDIAEGYSVSREKKESFPLTVTSAQKNPTAFYLCASTQYTGLADHYEQFFGPGTRLTVL.